The next 10 T cell receptor beta chains were all read from a single sample in a study of cytomegalovirus exposure and HLA in healthy donors. It was with 60 Vbeta and 13 Jbeta primers that the PCR ran. TCRdb keeps only in-frame clones here, not all; method: immunoSEQ multiplex PCR. The sample holds 55,000 to 70,000 clones, over 75% seen once. The source material was PBMCs. These receptors were taken from a male donor in good health and CMV-seropositive.

The genes are TRBV11-2 and TRBJ2-2; D perhaps matches TRBD1 (6 bases). The CDR3 is made up of 16 amino acids. V was trimmed by 5 bases and J by 4 bases, leaving 17 bases between them. Germline lookup yields CDR1 SGHAT and CDR2 FQNNGV. The CDR3 region is CASSPIQGRGTGELFF. DNA of the CDR3: TGTGCCAGCAGCCCCATACAGGGCCGGGGCACCGGGGAGCTGTTTTTT. Complete variable domain (other parts from reference TRBV11-2 and TRBJ2-2): EAGVAQSPRYKIIEKRQSVAFWCNPISGHATLYWYQQILGQGPKLLIQFQNNGVVDDSQLPKDRFSAERLKGVDSTLKIQPAKLEDSAVYLCASSPIQGRGTGELFFGEGSRLTVL.

This chain links TRBV28 with TRBJ1-2, with D unresolved. Per the germline V gene, CDR1 is MDHEN and CDR2 is SYDVKM. The CDR3 length is 11 residues. The V and J ends lost 5 bases and 4 bases respectively, with 5 bases between them. The CDR3: CASSLLYGYTF. The DNA for the CDR3 is TGTGCCAGCAGTCTACTCTATGGCTACACCTTC.

This clone showed up just a few times. The chain uses TRBV11-1 and TRBJ1-1, with D maybe TRBD1 (6 bases). The germline V and J ends were trimmed by 4 bases and 11 bases, with 23 bases remaining between them. The length of the CDR3 is 15 residues. Germline CDR1 and CDR2: SGHAT and FQDESV (reference sequence). The CDR3 DNA follows: TGTGCCAGCAGCTCCCTGGGACCCTGGACAGAAAAGGCTTTCTTT. Translated: CASSSLGPWTEKAFF.

J is TRBJ2-7 and V is TRBV10-3; D not certain. V lost 2 bases, J lost 0 bases, and 5 bases lay in between. The CDR3 spans 13 residues. Germline V gene data show CDR1 as ENHRY and CDR2 as SYGVKD. As DNA, the CDR3 is TGTGCCATCAGTGAGGGCCCCTCCTACGAGCAGTACTTC. Protein product: CAISEGPSYEQYF.

The chain combines TRBV5-7 with TRBJ1-1; D is perhaps TRBD1 (6 bases). TRBV5-7 has ORF status, its function being uncertain. This CDR3 has 13 residues. V lost 2 bases, J lost 9 bases, and 14 bases lay in between. CDR3 residues: CASSLGDRGKAFF. The CDR3 DNA reads TGTGCCAGCAGCTTAGGTGATAGGGGGAAAGCTTTCTTT.

This clone has only a few counts. This chain links TRBV5-1 with TRBJ2-1, with TRBD1 matching 7 bases. Germline V gene data show CDR1 as SGHRS and CDR2 as YFSETQ. The V gene end was trimmed by 4 bases and the J gene end by 7 bases; junction bases not matched to a gene: 11. The CDR3 is 15 amino acids. The CDR3 protein is CASSTEGQSGNEQFF. The CDR3 DNA reads TGCGCCAGCAGCACAGAGGGACAGTCGGGGAATGAGCAGTTCTTC.

The V and J genes are TRBV7-9 and TRBJ2-7, with D possibly matching TRBD2 (5 bases). The CDR3 loop spans 12 amino acids. Per the germline V gene, CDR1 is SEHNR and CDR2 is FQNEAQ (reference sequence). Trimming shortened V by 5 bases and J by 4 bases, and 9 bases separated the two germline ends. CDR3: CASSQTRYEQYF. The DNA for the CDR3 is TGTGCCAGCAGCCAAACTAGGTACGAGCAGTACTTC.

This clone was detected only once. V and J are TRBV9 and TRBJ1-6, with 7 bases lining up with TRBD1. J lost 7 bases, V lost 4 bases, and 8 bases had no gene match. Germline CDR1 reads SGDLS; CDR2 reads YYNGEE. This CDR3 is 15 amino acids long. The CDR3 DNA sequence: TGTGCCAGCAGCCCCCGACAGGGCGGCAATTCACCCCTCCACTTT. Translated: CASSPRQGGNSPLHF. Together with reference TRBV9 and TRBJ1-6, the CDR3 gives the full variable domain: DSGVTQTPKHLITATGQRVTLRCSPRSGDLSVYWYQQSLDQGLQFLIQYYNGEERAKGNILERFSAQQFPDLHSELNLSSLELGDSALYFCASSPRQGGNSPLHFGNGTRLTVT.

The chain joins TRBV11-2 to TRBJ2-1, with D unresolved. Germline CDR1 and CDR2: SGHAT and FQNNGV. The CDR3 spans 14 residues. V was clipped by 1 base and J by 4 bases, with 8 bases between them. The chain's CDR3 is CASSLGQLYNEQFF. The DNA of the CDR3 is TGTGCCAGCAGCTTAGGCCAGTTATACAATGAGCAGTTCTTC.

This clone was seen a single time. V usage is TRBV5-6 and J usage is TRBJ1-2; TRBD1 might be the D (6 bases). Germline V gives CDR1 SGHDT, CDR2 YYEEEE. V was clipped by 0 bases and J by 4 bases, with 16 bases between them. The CDR3 extends over 16 amino acids. The CDR3 nucleotides are TGTGCCAGCAGCTTGGAGACGGGGGGCGCTGGCTATGGCTACACCTTC. Amino acids: CASSLETGGAGYGYTF.